These T cell receptor beta chains were read from a single sample in a study of PD-L1 blockade in urothelial cancer. The repertoire was sequenced with immunoSEQ multiplex PCR; TCRdb's copy has only in-frame clones and lacks some. The sample has 90,000 to 130,000 clones, approximately 90% seen once. The specimen was PBMCs, collected around atezolizumab (anti-PD-L1) treatment. These receptors were obtained from a man aged 55 to 69 with urothelial cancer. Each CDR3 is given with its conserved first and last residue. D genes are given only for firm matches. A row's size may be missing; if present it is once, few, many or a size class.

cdr3_nt cdr3_aa clone_size j_call v_call d_call
TGTGCCAGCTCACCCCCCTTAACAGGGCGGATAGCGGGAGCCCCCTACAATGAGCAGTTCTTC CASSPPLTGRIAGAPYNEQFF NA TRBJ2-1 TRBV18 TRBD2
TGTGCCAGCAGCTTAAAGACATCCTCAGGGTACTATGGCTACACCTTC CASSLKTSSGYYGYTF NA TRBJ1-2 TRBV13 NA
TGCGCCAGCAGCCAAGGCTCCATGGGGAGGACGAATGAAAAACTGTTTTTT CASSQGSMGRTNEKLFF NA TRBJ1-4 TRBV4-3 NA
TGTGCCAGCAGTGAAGATCCTCCATACATTGCAACTAATGAAAAACTGTTTTTT CASSEDPPYIATNEKLFF NA TRBJ1-4 TRBV6-1 NA
TGTGCCAGCAGGGAGGCAGAGTACCAAGAGACCCAGTACTTC CASREAEYQETQYF once TRBJ2-5 TRBV5-4 NA
TGTGCCAGTAGTAACAGGGCGGGCTCCTACGAGCAGTACTTC CASSNRAGSYEQYF once TRBJ2-7 TRBV19 NA
TGTGCCAGCAGGGGTAGCGGGGCTAGCACAGATACGCAGTATTTT CASRGSGASTDTQYF NA TRBJ2-3 TRBV2 TRBD2
TGTGCCAGCAGCTTAGGACTAGCGCCTTACAATGAGCAGTTCTTC CASSLGLAPYNEQFF NA TRBJ2-1 TRBV7-2 TRBD2
TGTGCCTGGAGTCTTCTAGCGGGAGGGCCTCTCGGAGGTGTCTACGAGCAGTACTTC CAWSLLAGGPLGGVYEQYF NA TRBJ2-7 TRBV30 TRBD2
TGTGCCAGCAGCGTAGGAGCGGGGGGCCCAGCGGGGGAGCTGTTTTTT CASSVGAGGPAGELFF NA TRBJ2-2 TRBV9 TRBD2
TGTGCCAGCAGCTTAGAATCGGAGCTAATGTCCTACGAGCAGTACTTC CASSLESELMSYEQYF NA TRBJ2-7 TRBV7-2 NA
TGTGCCAGTAGTCTTGGACAGGGCTATGGCTACACCTTC CASSLGQGYGYTF NA TRBJ1-2 TRBV19 TRBD1
TGTGCCAGCAGCCTAACCAGGAGGCAGAGCACAGATACGCAGTATTTT CASSLTRRQSTDTQYF NA TRBJ2-3 TRBV4-2 NA
TGCGCCAGCAGCTCAACCACAGGGGGCGGAGGCTACACCTTC CASSSTTGGGGYTF once TRBJ1-2 TRBV5-1 TRBD1
TGTGCCAGCAGTGAAGTACAGGGGAAAAACATTCAGTACTTC CASSEVQGKNIQYF NA TRBJ2-4 TRBV2 TRBD1
TGCGCCAGCAGCTTGTCTCTCGGGAATACGCAGTATTTT CASSLSLGNTQYF NA TRBJ2-3 TRBV5-1 NA
TGTGCCTGTGTCGGCGGGAGGGTTGAGCAGTTCTTC CACVGGRVEQFF NA TRBJ2-1 TRBV30 TRBD2
TGTGCCAGCAGCAAGGGACTAGCGGGGGAAGAGACCCAGTACTTC CASSKGLAGEETQYF NA TRBJ2-5 TRBV5-4 TRBD2
TGCGCCAGCAGTTTCCGTAAACCCGGGACAGGAGACAGGAATGAGCAGTTCTTC CASSFRKPGTGDRNEQFF NA TRBJ2-1 TRBV5-1 TRBD1